Presented here are 9 T cell receptor beta chains from one specimen sequenced in a study of blood T cell repertoires in COVID-19. Libraries were prepared by immunoSEQ multiplex PCR; TCRdb keeps only in-frame clonotypes and omits some of them. The table lists hundreds of thousands of clones, approximately 81% of them singletons, with just under 20% in the top ten. Sequencing was carried out using peripheral blood. These receptors were taken from a young man with active or convalescent COVID-19.

The chain uses TRBV2 and TRBJ1-1; D is uncertain. The CDR3 is 11 amino acids. CDR1 is SNHLY, CDR2 FYNNEI, per germline. The V end was cut by 3 bases, the J end by 9 bases, with 8 bases between. CDR3 in amino acids: CASSDRFQAFF. DNA of the CDR3: TGTGCCAGCAGTGACCGGTTTCAAGCTTTCTTT.

This clone appeared a few times. The chain is built from TRBV15 and TRBJ2-3, with 8 bases aligning to TRBD1. Trimming cost V 0 bases and J 0 bases; bases outside gene matches: 8. Germline V CDR1 and CDR2: LNHNV, YYDKDF (reference sequence). CDR3 length: 18 amino acids. In nucleotides, the CDR3 is TGTGCCACCAGCAGAGATCCCAGGACAGGGCCTAGCACAGATACGCAGTATTTT. As protein: CATSRDPRTGPSTDTQYF.

The V call is TRBV29-1, the J call TRBJ2-5; TRBD2 agrees at 7 bases. CDR1 SQVTM and CDR2 ANQGSEA come from the germline V gene. This CDR3 region has 16 residues. J gave up 1 base and V 3 bases, and 11 bases lay outside the gene matches. CDR3 residues: CSVEPQRGYFQETQYF. CDR3 nucleotide sequence: TGCAGCGTTGAGCCCCAGCGGGGTTACTTCCAAGAGACCCAGTACTTC. The complete variable domain, with remaining parts taken from reference TRBV29-1 and TRBJ2-5, reads SAVISQKPSRDICQRGTSLTIQCQVDSQVTMMFWYRQQPGQSLTLIATANQGSEATYESGFVIDKFPISRPNLTFSTLTVSNMSPEDSSIYLCSVEPQRGYFQETQYFGPGTRLLVL.

This chain links TRBV28 with TRBJ1-2; 7 bases are a match to TRBD1. Germline V gene data show CDR1 as MDHEN and CDR2 as SYDVKM. The J segment lost 7 bases and the V segment lost 10 bases, leaving 15 bases of the junction unmatched. The CDR3 contains 14 residues. The CDR3 nucleotides are TGTGCCACCCCCTCCGAGACAGGGTTTAGTGGCTACACCTTC. Residues: CATPSETGFSGYTF.

This clone was seen a handful of times. The identical CDR3 is also encoded by other nucleotide sequences in the sample. In DNA form, the CDR3 reads TGTGCCAGCAGTTTGCGAGGCGGAGAAAAACTGTTTTTT. Its translation is CASSLRGGEKLFF. This chain connects TRBV12-3 or TRBV12-4 to TRBJ1-4; D not certain. V was shortened by 3 bases and J by 8 bases, with 10 bases between the two germline ends. The CDR3 has 13 residues.

The V gene is TRBV18, the J gene TRBJ1-4; TRBD1 matches at 7 bases. CDR3 size: 14 residues. The V and J ends lost 2 bases and 7 bases, in that order; junction bases with no gene match: 4. CDR1 is KGHSH, CDR2 LQKENI, per germline. This CDR3 reads CASSPARGSEKLFF. The CDR3 DNA is TGTGCCAGCTCACCAGCCAGGGGGAGTGAAAAACTGTTTTTT.

The chain joins TRBV24-1 to TRBJ1-1; 7 bases are a match to TRBD1. CDR1 and CDR2 from the germline V gene are KGHDR and SFDVKD. The CDR3 has 14 amino acids. J lost 4 bases, V lost 5 bases, and 6 bases had no gene match. This chain's CDR3 is CATSGTGVGTEAFF. DNA for the CDR3: TGTGCCACCAGTGGCACAGGGGTTGGCACTGAAGCTTTCTTT.

This clone was seen only once. The chain has TRBV4-1 and TRBJ2-3; the D is unclear. The CDR3 totals 14 residues. Trimming removed 0 bases from V and 1 base from J, with 5 bases in between. Germline assignment: CDR1 MGHRA and CDR2 YSYEKL. CDR3 nucleotide sequence: TGCGCCAGCAGCCAAGATGAGCGCACAGATACGCAGTATTTT. Translation gives CASSQDERTDTQYF.

The chain joins TRBV5-6 to TRBJ1-2; 8 bases fit TRBD1. V lost 0 bases and J lost 3; bases outside the gene matches: 1. Germline CDR1 and CDR2: SGHDT and YYEEEE. This CDR3 contains 14 residues. The CDR3, as DNA: TGTGCCAGCAGCTTGGCGGGACAGGACTATGGCTACACCTTC. It yields the protein CASSLAGQDYGYTF.